Listed below are T cell receptor beta chains from one sample, sequenced in a study of blood T cell repertoires in COVID-19. The protocol was immunoSEQ multiplex PCR, while the TCRdb copy is restricted to in-frame clones and leaves out a portion. Of under 250,000 clones detected, 70% to 90% appear once; the ten largest clones hold 6.2%. Sequencing was performed on peripheral blood. The receptor set was obtained from a man between 60 and 70 years old with acute or convalescent COVID-19. Each CDR3 is given with its conserved first and last residue. A D gene is named only where the DNA matches it firmly. Size is omitted from some rows. Given values are once, few, many or a class for expanded clones.

V	D	size	J	CDR3	DNA
TRBV28	TRBD1	-	TRBJ1-2	CASRKRTGPEFYYGYTF	TGTGCCAGCAGAAAGAGGACAGGGCCCGAATTCTACTATGGCTACACCTTC
TRBV4-3	-	few	TRBJ2-2	CASSPGDGELFF	TGCGCCAGCAGCCCCGGGGACGGGGAGCTGTTTTTT
TRBV4-3	TRBD1	-	TRBJ1-4	CASSQIQGGGEKLFF	TGCGCCAGCAGCCAAATACAGGGGGGAGGGGAAAAACTGTTTTTT
TRBV29-1	-	-	TRBJ1-3	CSVVGQNSGNTIYF	TGCAGCGTCGTCGGACAGAACTCTGGAAACACCATATATTTT
TRBV7-8	-	-	TRBJ1-2	CASSLARTNYGYTF	TGTGCCAGCAGCTTAGCGCGGACTAACTATGGCTACACCTTC
TRBV15	-	-	TRBJ1-4	CATRSLGAGEKLFF	TGTGCCACCCGCAGCTTAGGGGCCGGTGAAAAACTGTTTTTT
TRBV27	-	-	TRBJ1-5	CASSSQGMSNQPQHF	TGTGCCAGCAGTTCCCAGGGGATGAGCAATCAGCCCCAGCATTTT
TRBV7-6	TRBD2	once	TRBJ2-4	CASSQGTSGMDIQYF	TGTGCCAGCAGCCAAGGGACTAGCGGGATGGACATTCAGTACTTC
TRBV28	-	-	TRBJ1-5	CASSPPTGHQPQHF	TGTGCCAGCAGCCCCCCAACAGGGCATCAGCCCCAGCATTTT
TRBV24-1	-	-	TRBJ2-2	CATKPGFDTGELFF	TGTGCCACCAAACCGGGGTTTGACACCGGGGAGCTGTTTTTT
TRBV3-1/TRBV3-2	TRBD2	-	TRBJ2-7	CASSPGLASTYEQYF	TGTGCCAGCAGCCCGGGACTAGCGTCGACCTACGAGCAGTACTTC
TRBV11-3	TRBD1	-	TRBJ2-2	CASSPRQGATGELFF	TGTGCCAGCAGCCCCCGACAGGGGGCGACCGGGGAGCTGTTTTTT
TRBV3-1/TRBV3-2	-	-	TRBJ1-4	CASSQAGDATNEKLFF	TGTGCCAGCAGCCAAGCAGGGGATGCAACTAATGAAAAACTGTTTTTT
TRBV2	-	-	TRBJ1-1	CASSEVRGNTEAFF	TGTGCCAGCAGTGAAGTCCGGGGGAACACTGAAGCTTTCTTT
TRBV28	-	-	TRBJ1-1	CASLKANTEAFF	TGTGCCAGCTTAAAAGCTAACACTGAAGCTTTCTTT
TRBV2	-	-	TRBJ1-5	CASSEAGDWRNQPQHF	TGTGCCAGCAGTGAAGCGGGGGACTGGCGAAATCAGCCCCAGCATTTT
TRBV25-1	TRBD1	-	TRBJ2-3	CASSDHRDRWKDTQYF	TGTGCCAGCAGTGATCACCGGGACAGGTGGAAAGATACGCAGTATTTT
TRBV14	-	-	TRBJ1-6	CASSQGGTRNSPLHF	TGTGCCAGCAGCCAAGGGGGGACACGAAATTCACCCCTCCACTTT
TRBV4-1	TRBD1	few	TRBJ2-1	CASSLGQGYNEQFF	TGCGCCAGCAGCCTTGGACAGGGGTACAATGAGCAGTTCTTC
TRBV7-9	-	once	TRBJ1-3	CASSLVSGSGNTIYF	TGTGCCAGCAGCTTAGTTTCCGGCTCTGGAAACACCATATATTTT
TRBV9	TRBD2	-	TRBJ2-2	CASSVSGRINGELFF	TGTGCCAGCAGCGTGAGCGGGAGGATTAACGGGGAGCTGTTTTTT
TRBV4-3	TRBD2	-	TRBJ2-3	CASSPGLATTDTQYF	TGCGCCAGCAGCCCGGGACTAGCGACAACAGATACGCAGTATTTT
TRBV28	-	-	TRBJ1-2	CASRLDSVNYGYTF	TGTGCCAGCCGATTGGACAGTGTGAACTATGGCTACACCTTC
TRBV18	-	-	TRBJ1-5	CASSPTGKGNQPQHF	TGTGCCAGCTCACCGACAGGAAAAGGTAATCAGCCCCAGCATTTT
TRBV7-9	-	-	TRBJ1-2	CASSLDRVNGYGYTF	TGTGCCAGCAGCTTAGACAGGGTTAACGGATATGGCTACACCTTC
TRBV10-2	-	-	TRBJ1-6	CASSERPGLSIGSPLHF	TGCGCCAGCAGTGAGAGGCCAGGGCTTTCAATCGGATCACCCCTCCACTTT
TRBV9	-	-	TRBJ2-2	CASSVVSTPLNTGELFF	TGTGCCAGCAGCGTAGTCTCCACACCTTTAAACACCGGGGAGCTGTTTTTT
TRBV15	TRBD2	-	TRBJ2-2	CATRKRGTGELFF	TGTGCCACCCGAAAGCGGGGCACCGGGGAGCTGTTTTTT
TRBV5-4	-	-	TRBJ2-7	CASSLELGWAQYF	TGTGCCAGCAGCTTAGAGTTAGGTTGGGCGCAGTACTTC
TRBV7-6	TRBD1	-	TRBJ1-3	CASSLTGQGGTYSGNTIYF	TGTGCCAGCAGCCTTACGGGACAGGGGGGAACTTACTCTGGAAACACCATATATTTT
TRBV9	-	-	TRBJ2-1	CASSPPPWAEGYNEQFF	TGTGCCAGCAGCCCCCCCCCGTGGGCAGAGGGTTACAATGAGCAGTTCTTC
TRBV7-2	-	-	TRBJ1-5	CASSQSSTLNREWDQPQHF	TGTGCCAGCAGCCAATCGTCTACCCTCAACAGGGAATGGGACCAGCCCCAGCATTTT
TRBV21-1	-	-	TRBJ2-1	CASSKRGGKDRDPGPYNEQFF	TGTGCCAGCAGCAAAAGGGGGGGGAAGGACCGGGACCCCGGGCCCTACAATGAGCAGTTCTTC
TRBV11-2	-	-	TRBJ1-1	CASSLVSGANTEAFF	TGTGCCAGCAGCTTAGTTTCAGGGGCGAACACTGAAGCTTTCTTT
TRBV9	TRBD2	-	TRBJ2-1	CASSVAPTSGGVVGNEQFF	TGTGCCAGCAGCGTAGCTCCGACTAGCGGGGGCGTCGTGGGCAATGAGCAGTTCTTC
TRBV11-2	-	-	TRBJ2-1	CASSRVGTSREQFF	TGTGCCAGCAGCAGAGTAGGGACTTCCAGGGAGCAGTTCTTC
TRBV9	-	-	TRBJ2-1	CASSVATVAWEQFF	TGTGCCAGCAGCGTAGCTACGGTAGCTTGGGAGCAGTTCTTC
TRBV7-9	-	-	TRBJ2-7	CASSRLTAYEQYF	TGTGCCAGCAGCCGCCTGACAGCTTACGAGCAGTACTTC
TRBV11-3	-	-	TRBJ1-1	CASSLRVTGRGTEAFF	TGTGCCAGCAGCTTAAGGGTCACAGGGAGGGGCACTGAAGCTTTCTTT
TRBV7-8	TRBD1	-	TRBJ2-7	CASSSRQGGYEQYF	TGTGCCAGCAGCTCCCGACAGGGGGGCTACGAGCAGTACTTC
TRBV7-9	-	-	TRBJ1-2	CASSPYQQGDYGYTF	TGTGCCAGCAGCCCCTATCAACAGGGAGACTATGGCTACACCTTC
TRBV27	-	-	TRBJ2-5	CASSQLGGGLLDKETQYF	TGTGCCAGCAGTCAGCTAGGGGGAGGGCTCCTAGACAAAGAGACCCAGTACTTC
TRBV6-6	TRBD2	-	TRBJ2-1	CASSPTSVSYNEQFF	TGTGCCAGCAGTCCTACTAGCGTATCCTACAATGAGCAGTTCTTC
TRBV28	TRBD2	-	TRBJ2-3	CASSLELAGIDTQYF	TGTGCCAGCAGTCTAGAGCTAGCGGGAATAGATACGCAGTATTTT
TRBV28	-	-	TRBJ2-7	CASSFREQYF	TGTGCCAGCAGTTTTCGCGAGCAGTACTTC